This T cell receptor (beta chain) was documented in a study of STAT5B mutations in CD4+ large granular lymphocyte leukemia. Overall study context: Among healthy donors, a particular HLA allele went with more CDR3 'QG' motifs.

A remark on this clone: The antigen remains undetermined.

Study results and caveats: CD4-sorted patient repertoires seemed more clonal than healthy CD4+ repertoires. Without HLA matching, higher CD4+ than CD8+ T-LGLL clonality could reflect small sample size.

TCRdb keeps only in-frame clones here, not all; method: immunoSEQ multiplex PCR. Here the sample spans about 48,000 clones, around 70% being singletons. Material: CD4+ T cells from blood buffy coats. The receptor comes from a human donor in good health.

This CDR3 reads CASSSLRDTEAFF. DNA of the CDR3: TGTGCCAGCAGTAGCTTGAGGGACACTGAAGCTTTCTTT. This chain uses TRBV28 with TRBJ1-1; D call uncertain. Trimming stripped 5 bases from V and 3 bases from J, with 10 bases between. CDR3 length equals 13 residues. Germline loops: CDR1 MDHEN, CDR2 SYDVKM. The full variable domain, completed using reference TRBV28 and TRBJ1-1, is DVKVTQSSRYLVKRTGEKVFLECVQDMDHENMFWYRQDPGLGLRLIYFSYDVKMKEKGDIPEGYSVSREKKERFSLILESASTNQTSMYLCASSSLRDTEAFFGQGTRLTVV.